This T cell receptor (beta chain) was recorded in a study of read filtering for tumor transcriptome and immune sequencing. Sampling of bone marrow took place during active disease in every patient. Germline CDR1 is SQVTM and CDR2 is ANQGSEA. This CDR3 is 12 amino acids long. The germline V and J ends were trimmed by 3 bases and 0 bases, with 6 bases remaining between them. The library was built from around 380 ng RNA with molecular barcoded adaptors for alpha/delta and beta/gamma chains. TCRdb ran MiXCR on the reads and lists one entry per CDR3 protein. This table holds 75,000 to 95,000 distinct CDR3 sequences, roughly an eighth found once. This clonotype was seen at least ten times. Its antigen is not identified. Study conclusions and caveats: Even smaller IR-seq throughput identified most shared clonotypes. The CD138-negative fraction was mixed bone marrow immune cells, not pure T cells.

This TCR came from a donor aged 40 or over with multiple myeloma. The chain employs TRBV29-1 and TRBJ2-7; D is possibly TRBD1 or TRBD2 (5 bases each). The source material was a population of CD138-negative cells sorted from bone marrow. This CDR3 reads CSVEGTSYEQYF. Here the CDR3 DNA reads TGCAGCGTTGAGGGGACCTCCTACGAGCAGTACTTC.